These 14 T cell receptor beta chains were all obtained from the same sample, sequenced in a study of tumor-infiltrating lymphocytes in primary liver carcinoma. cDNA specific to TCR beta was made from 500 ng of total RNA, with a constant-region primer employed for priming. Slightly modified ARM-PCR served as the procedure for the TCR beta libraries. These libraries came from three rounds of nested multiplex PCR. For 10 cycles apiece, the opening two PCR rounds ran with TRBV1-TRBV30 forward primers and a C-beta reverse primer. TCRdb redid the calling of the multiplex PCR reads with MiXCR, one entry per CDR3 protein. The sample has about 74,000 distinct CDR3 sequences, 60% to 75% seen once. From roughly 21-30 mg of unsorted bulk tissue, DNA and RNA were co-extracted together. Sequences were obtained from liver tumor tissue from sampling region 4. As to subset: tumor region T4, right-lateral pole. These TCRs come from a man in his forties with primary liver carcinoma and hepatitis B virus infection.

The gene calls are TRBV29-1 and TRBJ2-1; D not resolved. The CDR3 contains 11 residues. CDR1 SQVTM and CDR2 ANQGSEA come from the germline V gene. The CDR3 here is CSAEGNNEQFF. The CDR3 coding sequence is TGCAGTGCTGAAGGGAACAATGAGCAGTTCTTC.

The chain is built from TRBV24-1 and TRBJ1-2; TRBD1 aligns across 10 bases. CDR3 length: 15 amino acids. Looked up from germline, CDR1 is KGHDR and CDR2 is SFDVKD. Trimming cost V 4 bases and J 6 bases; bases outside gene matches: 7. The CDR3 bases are TGTGCCACCAGTGAACCCTCCGGGACAGGGGATGGCTACACCTTC. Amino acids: CATSEPSGTGDGYTF.

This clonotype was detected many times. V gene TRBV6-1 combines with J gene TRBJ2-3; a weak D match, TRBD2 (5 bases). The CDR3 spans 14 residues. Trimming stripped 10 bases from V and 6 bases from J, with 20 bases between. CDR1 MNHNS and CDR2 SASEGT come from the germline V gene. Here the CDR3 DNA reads TGTGCCATCCTTCCCGAGCCGGGGTGGGATACGCAGTATTTT. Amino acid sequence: CAILPEPGWDTQYF.

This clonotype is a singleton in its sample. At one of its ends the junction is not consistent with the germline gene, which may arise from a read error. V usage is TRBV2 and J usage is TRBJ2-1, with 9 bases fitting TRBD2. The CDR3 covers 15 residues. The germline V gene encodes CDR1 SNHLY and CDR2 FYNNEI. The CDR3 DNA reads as TGTGCCAGCACGTCAGATAGCGGGAGAGGCTATGAGCACTTCTTC. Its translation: CASTSDSGRGYEHFF.

CDR3 nucleotide sequence: TGTGCCAGCAGCGAGAACAGGGGCGCCTACACCGGGGAGCTGTTTTTT. Translation gives CASSENRGAYTGELFF. V and J are TRBV4-2 and TRBJ2-2, with 7 bases lining up with TRBD1. The germline gives CDR1 LGHNA, CDR2 YNFKEQ. This CDR3 has 16 amino acids. V was clipped by 5 bases and J by 3 bases; unmatched bases: 9.

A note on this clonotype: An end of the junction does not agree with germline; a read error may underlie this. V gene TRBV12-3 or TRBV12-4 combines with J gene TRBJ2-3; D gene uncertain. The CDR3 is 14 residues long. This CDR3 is CASSLGVSTDTQYF. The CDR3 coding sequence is TGTGCCAGCAGTTTAGGGGTTTCCACAGATACGCAATATTTT.

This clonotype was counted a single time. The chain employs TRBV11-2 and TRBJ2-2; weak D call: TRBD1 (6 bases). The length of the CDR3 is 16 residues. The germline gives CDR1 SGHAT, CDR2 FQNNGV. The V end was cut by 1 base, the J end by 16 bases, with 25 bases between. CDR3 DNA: TGTGCCAGCAGCTTAGTGGCGCTAGGGGGAACCGGGGTGCAGTTTTTT. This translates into CASSLVALGGTGVQFF. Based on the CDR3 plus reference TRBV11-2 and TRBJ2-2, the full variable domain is EAGVAQSPRYKIIEKRQSVAFWCNPISGHATLYWYQQILGQGPKLLIQFQNNGVVDDSQLPKDRFSAERLKGVDSTLKIQPAKLEDSAVYLCASSLVALGGTGVQFFGEGSRLTVL.

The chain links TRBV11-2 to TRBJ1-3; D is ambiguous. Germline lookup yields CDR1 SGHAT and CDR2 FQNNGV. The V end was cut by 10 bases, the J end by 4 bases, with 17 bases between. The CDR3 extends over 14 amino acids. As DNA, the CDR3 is TGTGCCAACAGTCCCTCGGCAGGAGGAAACACCATATATTTT. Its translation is CANSPSAGGNTIYF.

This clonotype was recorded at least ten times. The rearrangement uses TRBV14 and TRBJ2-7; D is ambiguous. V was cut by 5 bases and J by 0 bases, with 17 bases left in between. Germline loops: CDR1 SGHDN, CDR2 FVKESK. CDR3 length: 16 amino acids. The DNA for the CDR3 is TGTGCCAGCAGCGGCATTACAGCCCGAACCTCCTACGAGCAGTACTTC. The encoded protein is CASSGITARTSYEQYF.

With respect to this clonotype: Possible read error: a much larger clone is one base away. CDR3 protein: CASSSGLGAGYNEQFF. The CDR3 DNA follows: TGTGCCAGCAGTTCGGGACTGGGGGCAGGTTACAATGAGCAGTTCTTC. V gene TRBV28 combines with J gene TRBJ2-1; the D gene could be TRBD1 or TRBD2 (6 bases each). The CDR3 sequence is 16 residues long. Trimming took off 4 bases at V and 4 bases at J, with 17 bases between the two ends. Germline assignment: CDR1 MDHEN and CDR2 SYDVKM.

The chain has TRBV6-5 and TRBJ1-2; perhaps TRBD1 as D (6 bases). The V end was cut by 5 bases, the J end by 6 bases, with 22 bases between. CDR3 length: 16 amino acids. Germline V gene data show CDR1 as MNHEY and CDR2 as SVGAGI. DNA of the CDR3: TGTGCCAGCAGTCACTACGGGGGCCTAAGAGTAGATGGCTACACCTTC. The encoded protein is CASSHYGGLRVDGYTF.

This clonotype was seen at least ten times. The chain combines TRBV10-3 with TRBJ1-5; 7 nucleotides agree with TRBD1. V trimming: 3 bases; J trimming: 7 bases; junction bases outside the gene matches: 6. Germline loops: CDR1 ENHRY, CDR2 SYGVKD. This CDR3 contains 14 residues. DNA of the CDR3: TGTGCCATCAGTGATGAGGGGGCTCGACAGCCCCAGCATTTT. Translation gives CAISDEGARQPQHF.

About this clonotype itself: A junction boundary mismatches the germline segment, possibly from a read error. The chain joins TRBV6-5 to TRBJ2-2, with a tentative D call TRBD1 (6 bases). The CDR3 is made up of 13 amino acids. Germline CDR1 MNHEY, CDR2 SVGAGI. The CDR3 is CAIWDKGTGELFF. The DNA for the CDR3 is TGTGCCATCTGGGACAAGGGCACCGGGGAGCTATTTTTT.

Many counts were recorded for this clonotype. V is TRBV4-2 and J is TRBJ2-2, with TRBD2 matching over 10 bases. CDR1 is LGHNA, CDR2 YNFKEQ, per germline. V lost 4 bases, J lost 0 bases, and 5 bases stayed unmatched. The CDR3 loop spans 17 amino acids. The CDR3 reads CASSRGLADANTGELFF. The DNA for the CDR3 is TGTGCCAGCAGCCGCGGACTAGCGGACGCGAACACCGGGGAGCTGTTTTTT.